These 4 T cell receptor beta chains were all obtained from the same sample, sequenced in a study of cytomegalovirus exposure and HLA in healthy donors. Use of 60 Vbeta and 13 Jbeta primers characterized the PCR. Clones were sequenced by immunoSEQ multiplex PCR, and TCRdb holds only the in-frame ones, with some missing. The sample shows around 160,000 clones, around three quarters of them seen only once. Material for sequencing was PBMCs. The receptors were sampled from a middle-aged man in good health and CMV-seropositive.

CDR3 region: CASSYSQGLETQYF. The CDR3 DNA reads as TGTGCCAGCAGTTACTCACAGGGGCTGGAGACCCAGTACTTC. V and J are TRBV6-5 and TRBJ2-5, with 7 bases that match TRBD1. The CDR3 loop spans 14 amino acids. The germline gives CDR1 MNHEY, CDR2 SVGAGI. V lost 0 bases and J lost 5; bases outside the gene matches: 3.

This clone came up once. V gene TRBV7-3 combines with J gene TRBJ2-2; 11 bases agree with TRBD2. Germline values: CDR1 SGHTA, CDR2 FQGTGA. The V segment lost 5 bases and the J segment 1 base; nucleotides outside the gene matches: 6. The CDR3 runs to 17 residues. The CDR3 sequence is CASSPRGTSGNTGELFF. The CDR3, as DNA: TGTGCCAGCAGCCCAAGGGGGACTAGCGGGAACACCGGGGAGCTGTTTTTT.

This rearrangement joins TRBV11-1 to TRBJ2-7; D perhaps matches TRBD2 (6 bases). The germline gives CDR1 SGHAT, CDR2 FQDESV (reference sequence). CDR3 size: 14 residues. Trimming took off 5 bases at V and 0 bases at J, with 11 bases between the two ends. The CDR3 is CASSVRGSSYEQYF. CDR3 nucleotide sequence: TGTGCCAGCAGCGTCCGGGGGAGCTCCTACGAGCAGTACTTC.

This chain uses TRBV29-1 with TRBJ1-2; a possible D gene is TRBD1 (5 bases). Germline V lookup: CDR1 SQVTM, CDR2 ANQGSEA. This CDR3 comprises 14 residues. V was pared by 6 bases and J by 3 bases, with 17 bases between. CDR3 amino acids: CSVGGVGLYYGYTF. CDR3 DNA sequence: TGCAGCGTCGGAGGGGTGGGGTTATACTATGGCTACACCTTC.